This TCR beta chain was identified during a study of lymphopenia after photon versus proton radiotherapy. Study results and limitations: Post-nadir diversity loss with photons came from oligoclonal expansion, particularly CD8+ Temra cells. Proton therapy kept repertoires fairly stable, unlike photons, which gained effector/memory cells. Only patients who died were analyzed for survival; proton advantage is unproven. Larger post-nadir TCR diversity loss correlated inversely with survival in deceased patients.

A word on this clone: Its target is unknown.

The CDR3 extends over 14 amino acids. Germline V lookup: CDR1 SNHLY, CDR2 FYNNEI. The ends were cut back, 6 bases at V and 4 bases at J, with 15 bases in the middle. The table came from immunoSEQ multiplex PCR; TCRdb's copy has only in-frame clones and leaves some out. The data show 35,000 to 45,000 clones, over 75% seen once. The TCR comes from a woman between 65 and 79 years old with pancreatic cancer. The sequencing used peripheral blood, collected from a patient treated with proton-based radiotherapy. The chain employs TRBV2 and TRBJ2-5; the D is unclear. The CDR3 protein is CASSRDPSTETQYF. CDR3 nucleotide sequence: TGTGCCAGCAGCAGAGACCCTTCAACAGAGACCCAGTACTTC.